A single sample gave rise to the 21 T cell receptor beta chains below, sequenced in a study of blood T cell repertoires in COVID-19 (dated by TCRdb to 2018 to 2020). Library prep was done by the immunoSEQ multiplex PCR assay. TCRdb took this table from immuneACCESS and kept in-frame rearrangements with V and J called. Such tables lack part of the clones; where checked against another copy, unresolved V genes explain under half of the gap, and the rest is unexplained. This sample lists around 210,000 clones; around 90% were detected once. Approximately 8.1% of the sample belongs to the ten largest clones. The source material was PBMCs or T cells enriched from blood (not recorded which). These receptors came from a woman in her late teens or twenties who had recovered from COVID-19.

This sequence joins TRBV10-1 and TRBJ1-1; 7 positions match TRBD1. The CDR3 runs to 15 residues. Unmatched junction bases numbered 6, after V lost 5 bases and J lost 0 bases. The germline V gene encodes CDR1 WNHNN and CDR2 SYGVQD (reference sequence). Here the CDR3 DNA reads TGCGCCAGCAGTCCCGCGGGGACAGTGAACACTGAAGCTTTCTTT. Its translation: CASSPAGTVNTEAFF.

The rearrangement joins TRBV7-8 to TRBJ2-1; D perhaps matches TRBD2 (7 bases). Germline values: CDR1 SGHVS, CDR2 FQNEAQ. The CDR3 consists of 14 residues. V was shortened by 3 bases and J by 9 bases, with 15 bases between the two germline ends. CDR3 residues: CASSLGGGQGEQFF. As DNA, the CDR3 is TGTGCCAGCAGCTTGGGGGGGGGCCAAGGTGAGCAGTTCTTC.

The chain links TRBV28 to TRBJ1-5; D perhaps matches TRBD1 (6 bases). This CDR3 is built from 13 residues. V was shortened by 6 bases and J by 5 bases, with 11 bases between the two germline ends. In germline, CDR1 is MDHEN, CDR2 SYDVKM. In nucleotides, the CDR3 is TGTGCCAGCAGGGTGGGACAAGATCAGCCCCAGCATTTT. Amino acid sequence: CASRVGQDQPQHF.

Written as DNA, the CDR3 is TGTGCCAGCGGTGGGACTATCTACGAGCAGTACTTC. It translates to CASGGTIYEQYF. The rearrangement links TRBV25-1 to TRBJ2-7, with 7 bases aligning to TRBD2. CDR3 length: 12 amino acids. Germline CDR1 reads MGHDK; CDR2 reads SYGVNS. J gave up 3 bases and V 8 bases, and 4 bases lay outside the gene matches.

This clone was seen a few times. The V gene is TRBV5-1, the J gene TRBJ2-2, with 9 nucleotides matching TRBD2. In germline, CDR1 is SGHRS, CDR2 YFSETQ. The CDR3 contains 16 residues. J was trimmed by 3 bases and V by 3 bases; bases with no gene match: 6. The CDR3 bases are TGCGCCAGCAGCTCCCAAGCGGGGGGCCACACCGGGGAGCTGTTTTTT. It codes for CASSSQAGGHTGELFF.

This chain links TRBV9 with TRBJ1-1; the D gene is possibly TRBD1 (5 bases). V shed 2 bases and J shed 5 bases, with 10 bases lying between them. Germline values: CDR1 SGDLS, CDR2 YYNGEE. This CDR3 contains 13 residues. For the CDR3, the DNA is TGTGCCAGCAGCGTTGGGGGGTTAACTGAAGCTTTCTTT. This gives the protein CASSVGGLTEAFF.

The chain uses TRBV27 and TRBJ2-1; 7 nucleotides match TRBD2. With 0 bases clipped from V and 6 bases from J, the junction kept 5 bases outside the gene matches. This CDR3 comprises 15 residues. Per germline, CDR1 MNHEY and CDR2 SMNVEV (reference sequence). The CDR3 loop reads CASSLSYRGVNEQFF. CDR3 sequence (DNA): TGTGCCAGCAGTTTATCTTACCGGGGGGTCAATGAGCAGTTCTTC.

J is TRBJ2-7 and V is TRBV19, with a possible D match to TRBD1 (5 bases). CDR1 and CDR2 (germline): LNHDA, SQIVND (reference sequence). The V end lost 4 bases, the J end lost 2 bases, and 9 bases lay between the germline ends. There are 13 residues in the CDR3. The CDR3 loop is CASSTTDTYEQYF. Here the CDR3 DNA reads TGTGCCAGTAGTACGACAGACACCTACGAGCAGTACTTC.

The chain uses TRBV7-9 and TRBJ1-2; tentative D call: TRBD1 (6 bases). Per germline, CDR1 SEHNR and CDR2 FQNEAQ (reference sequence). The CDR3 spans 13 residues. The germline V and J ends were trimmed by 1 base and 4 bases, with 7 bases remaining between them. The CDR3 region has the DNA TGTGCCAGCAGCTTAGAGGACAGCTATGGCTACACCTTC. It yields the protein CASSLEDSYGYTF.

The V gene is TRBV6-1, the J gene TRBJ1-3; 7 positions agree with TRBD1. Germline loops: CDR1 MNHNS, CDR2 SASEGT. V shed 1 base, J shed 2 bases, and the junction held 8 bases outside the gene matches. This CDR3 is 17 amino acids long. CDR3 protein: CASSEETQGRTGNTIYF. CDR3 bases: TGTGCCAGCAGTGAAGAGACACAGGGGCGGACTGGAAACACCATATATTTT.

The J gene is TRBJ1-1, the V gene TRBV5-1; D remains ambiguous. The CDR3 length is 15 residues. V was clipped by 4 bases and J by 1 base, with 14 bases between them. Germline V gene sequence: CDR1 SGHRS, CDR2 YFSETQ. CDR3 nucleotide sequence: TGCGCCAGCAGCCCTAATTCTTACGGGAACACTGAAGCTTTCTTT. The encoded protein is CASSPNSYGNTEAFF.

This clone was detected only a few times. V is TRBV5-6 and J is TRBJ2-7; TRBD2 matches at 12 bases. With 7 bases clipped from V and 5 bases from J, the junction kept 7 bases outside the gene matches. The CDR3 has 14 residues. Germline V gene data show CDR1 as SGHDT and CDR2 as YYEEEE. As DNA, the CDR3 is TGTGCCAGCGGCGCCCTAGCGGGGGGGCACGAGCAGTACTTC. Its translation is CASGALAGGHEQYF.

The V and J genes are TRBV7-3 and TRBJ2-7; 7 bases agree with TRBD1. CDR3 length: 12 residues. The germline gives CDR1 SGHTA, CDR2 FQGTGA. After removal of 8 bases from V and 6 bases from J, the junction contained 7 bases not matched to a gene. CDR3 residues: CASPTGVCEQYF. The CDR3 region has the DNA TGTGCCAGCCCTACAGGGGTCTGCGAGCAGTACTTC.

This clone has only one observation. The gene calls are TRBV28 and TRBJ2-2, with no clear D. V lost 7 bases and J 5 bases, leaving 11 bases between the germline ends. The CDR3 extends over 13 amino acids. Germline V gene lookup returns CDR1 MDHEN and CDR2 SYDVKM. CDR3: CASTGVETGELFF. In DNA, the CDR3 is TGTGCCAGCACGGGTGTCGAGACCGGGGAGCTGTTTTTT.

For the CDR3, the DNA is TGTGCCAGCAGCCTCGACAGGGCGTATGGCTACGAGCAGTACTTC. Translation: CASSLDRAYGYEQYF. The V gene is TRBV6-2 or TRBV6-3, the J gene TRBJ2-7, with TRBD1 identical over 7 bases. J gave up 3 bases and V 6 bases, and 11 bases lay outside the gene matches. Germline V CDR1 and CDR2: MNHEY, SVGEGT. The CDR3 has 15 residues.

The V gene is TRBV7-9, the J gene TRBJ1-2, with 8 bases that match TRBD1. From germline, CDR1 is SEHNR and CDR2 FQNEAQ (reference sequence). V was pared by 2 bases and J by 2 bases, with 7 bases of the junction left unmatched. The CDR3 extends over 16 amino acids. CDR3 nucleotides: TGTGCCAGCAGCTTAAGGGGCCGGACAGGGAACTATGGCTACACCTTC. It codes for CASSLRGRTGNYGYTF.

Relative to its sample, this clone is medium-sized (0.01 to 0.1%). The DNA for the CDR3 is TGTGCCAGCAGCGAGACTCCCTCCTCTGGAAACACCATATATTTT. Amino acid sequence: CASSETPSSGNTIYF. This chain joins TRBV7-6 and TRBJ1-3; D is unclear. V was clipped by 5 bases and J by 0 bases, with 11 bases between them. Looked up from germline, CDR1 is SGHVS and CDR2 is FNYEAQ. The length of the CDR3 is 15 residues.

The V call is TRBV2, the J call TRBJ1-5; TRBD1 agrees at 9 bases. V shed 4 bases and J 7 bases; nucleotides not matched to a gene: 11. The V gene's germline CDR1 is SNHLY and CDR2 FYNNEI. CDR3 size: 16 residues. The CDR3 loop is CASSGAPGQGVQPQHF. CDR3 DNA: TGTGCCAGCAGTGGGGCACCGGGACAGGGCGTCCAGCCCCAGCATTTT.

V is TRBV9 and J is TRBJ2-2, with 7 bases identical to TRBD2. Germline CDR1 and CDR2: SGDLS and YYNGEE. The CDR3 totals 13 residues. J was trimmed by 3 bases and V by 4 bases; bases with no gene match: 0. CDR3 sequence reads: CASSTSDTGELFF. CDR3 DNA sequence: TGTGCCAGCAGCACTAGCGACACCGGGGAGCTGTTTTTT.

A single count supports this clone. This sequence joins TRBV4-2 and TRBJ1-2; D remains unclear. The V gene lost 3 bases and the J gene lost 7 bases, with 9 bases spanning the gap. CDR3 length equals 12 residues. Germline CDR1 is LGHNA and CDR2 is YNFKEQ. In DNA form, the CDR3 reads TGTGCCAGCAGCCATACGGTCGGTGGCTACACCTTC. Translation: CASSHTVGGYTF.

V gene TRBV15 combines with J gene TRBJ2-7; 9 bases line up with TRBD1. Germline CDR1 reads LNHNV; CDR2 reads YYDKDF (reference sequence). The CDR3 loop spans 18 amino acids. The J segment lost 3 bases and the V segment lost 5 bases, leaving 17 bases of the junction unmatched. CDR3 in DNA: TGTGCCACCAGCGGGGAATTCGTGCCGGGACAGGGTCTCTACGAGCAGTACTTC. It translates to CATSGEFVPGQGLYEQYF.